What follows are 30 T cell receptor beta chains derived from one specimen sequenced in a study of blood T cell repertoires in COVID-19. TCRdb's table, derived via immunoSEQ multiplex PCR, lists solely in-frame clones and lacks some. The table has 87,000 or so clones, about 80% seen once. The sample taken for sequencing was peripheral blood. The receptors come from a woman in her 70s with acute or convalescent COVID-19.

The V and J genes are TRBV21-1 and TRBJ1-5; TRBD1, the D gene given by the table, was not confirmed from the DNA. TRBV21-1 is listed as a pseudogene. The CDR3 runs 17 residues. CDR3 region: CASSKGIQGKVGQPQHF. CDR3 sequence (DNA): TGTGCCAGCAGCAAAGGGATACAGGGGAAAGTGGGTCAGCCCCAGCATTTT.

The chain has TRBV5-1 and TRBJ2-7; 12 nucleotides agree with TRBD2. Germline CDR1 is SGHRS and CDR2 is YFSETQ. The trim removed 6 bases at V and 0 bases at J, leaving 13 bases unmatched. The CDR3 is made up of 18 amino acids. The DNA for the CDR3 is TGCGCCAGCAACGGGAGGCCTAGCGGGGGGGCCGGCTCCTACGAGCAGTACTTC. This translates into CASNGRPSGGAGSYEQYF.

CDR3 sequence reads: CASSLWTGRTETQYF. Here the CDR3 DNA reads TGCGCCAGCAGCTTATGGACAGGGAGGACGGAGACCCAGTACTTC. The gene calls are TRBV5-1 and TRBJ2-5; 8 bases map to TRBD1. The ends lost 2 bases at V and 5 bases at J; junction bases unmatched: 8. Germline CDR1 SGHRS, CDR2 YFSETQ. The CDR3 length is 15 residues.

V is TRBV6-6 and J is TRBJ1-6; 8 bases match TRBD1. V gave up 5 bases and J gave up 0 bases; unmatched junction bases: 6. CDR3 length: 17 amino acids. In germline, CDR1 is MNHNY, CDR2 SVGAGI (reference sequence). The CDR3 spells CASSPDRASSYNSPLHF. The CDR3 DNA sequence: TGTGCCAGCAGTCCGGACAGGGCTAGCTCCTATAATTCACCCCTCCACTTT.

The chain couples TRBV14 to TRBJ2-7; the D gene is possibly TRBD2 (5 bases). Trimming cost V 5 bases and J 2 bases, with 13 bases left between them. The length of the CDR3 is 14 residues. Looked up from germline, CDR1 is SGHDN and CDR2 is FVKESK. CDR3 residues: CASSGGAITYEQYF. The CDR3 DNA follows: TGTGCCAGCAGCGGAGGTGCCATTACCTACGAGCAGTACTTC.

This chain joins TRBV2 and TRBJ1-2, with D tentatively TRBD1 (5 bases). This CDR3 has 15 residues. Germline V gene data show CDR1 as SNHLY and CDR2 as FYNNEI. The V gene lost 7 bases and the J gene lost 0 bases, with 15 bases spanning the gap. The CDR3 coding sequence is TGTGCCAGCACCTTCAAAGACAGCCCTAACTATGGCTACACCTTC. Translating gives CASTFKDSPNYGYTF.

The chain carries TRBV7-3 and TRBJ2-2, with 8 bases aligning to TRBD1. V shed 1 base and J 7 bases; nucleotides not matched to a gene: 5. This CDR3 has 15 residues. Germline CDR1 SGHTA, CDR2 FQGTGA. DNA of the CDR3: TGTGCCAGCAGCTTAATAGGACAGGGTTACGGGGAGCTGTTTTTT. Translating it yields CASSLIGQGYGELFF.

J is TRBJ2-2 and V is TRBV18, with D hard to call. Trimming removed 2 bases at V and 1 base at J, with 5 bases between. CDR3 length: 14 amino acids. CDR1 and CDR2 from the germline V gene are KGHSH and LQKENI. In nucleotides, the CDR3 is TGTGCCAGCTCACCATTACTGAACACCGGGGAGCTGTTTTTT. Translated: CASSPLLNTGELFF.

This chain connects TRBV4-1 to TRBJ2-5, with no clear D. Looked up from germline, CDR1 is MGHRA and CDR2 is YSYEKL. CDR3 length: 16 residues. Trimming took 4 bases from V and 2 from J, leaving 17 bases between them. For the CDR3, the DNA is TGCGCCAGCAGCCCCGACATCTTGGTCATTCAAGAGACCCAGTACTTC. Translated: CASSPDILVIQETQYF.

This chain joins TRBV30 and TRBJ1-4; 7 nucleotides match TRBD1. The ends lost 2 bases at V and 8 bases at J; junction bases unmatched: 5. The CDR3 runs to 13 residues. Germline CDR1 and CDR2: GTSNPN and SVGIG (reference sequence). CDR3 bases: TGTGCCTGGAGTACAGGGGAAAGAGAAAAACTGTTTTTT. This translates into CAWSTGEREKLFF.

The V call is TRBV7-8, the J call TRBJ1-5, with a tentative D call TRBD1 (6 bases). The germline gives CDR1 SGHVS, CDR2 FQNEAQ. The CDR3 covers 14 residues. Trimming left V 5 bases short and J 7 bases short, with 15 bases between. The CDR3 DNA sequence: TGTGCCAGCAGCGTAAACAGGGTCGGGCAGCCCCAGCATTTT. Translation: CASSVNRVGQPQHF.

This clone was seen a single time. The CDR3 bases are TGTGCCAGTAGTGGGGGGACGGTAATCTCTGGAAACACCATATATTTT. Its protein product is CASSGGTVISGNTIYF. The chain links TRBV19 to TRBJ1-3; a weak D match, TRBD1 (5 bases). The germline CDR1 and CDR2 sequences are LNHDA and SQIVND (reference sequence). CDR3 size: 16 residues. The ends were cut back, 5 bases at V and 0 bases at J, with 14 bases in the middle.

The gene calls are TRBV28 and TRBJ1-1, with 9 positions matching TRBD1. The CDR3 is 15 residues long. CDR1 is MDHEN, CDR2 SYDVKM, per germline. The V gene end was trimmed by 6 bases and the J gene end by 4 bases; junction bases not matched to a gene: 9. DNA for the CDR3: TGTGCCAGCAGCGGACAGGGGAGCGGGAGCACTGAAGCTTTCTTT. It translates to CASSGQGSGSTEAFF. The entire variable domain, with the rest obtained from reference TRBV28 and TRBJ1-1, is as follows: DVKVTQSSRYLVKRTGEKVFLECVQDMDHENMFWYRQDPGLGLRLIYFSYDVKMKEKGDIPEGYSVSREKKERFSLILESASTNQTSMYLCASSGQGSGSTEAFFGQGTRLTVV.

The chain joins TRBV3-1 (or the pseudogene TRBV3-2) to TRBJ1-4, with D possibly matching TRBD1 (6 bases). The CDR3 is 15 residues long. V lost 4 bases and J 5 bases, leaving 14 bases between the germline ends. Germline values: CDR1 LGHDT, CDR2 YNNKEL (reference sequence). This chain's CDR3 is CASSRTGTINEKLFF. DNA for the CDR3: TGTGCCAGCAGCCGAACAGGGACCATCAATGAAAAACTGTTTTTT.

The chain uses TRBV3-1 (or the pseudogene TRBV3-2) and TRBJ1-1, with 10 bases identical to TRBD1. The CDR3 spans 14 residues. Germline V gene sequence: CDR1 LGHDT, CDR2 YNNKEL (reference sequence). J gave up 4 bases and V 4 bases, and 3 bases lay outside the gene matches. In DNA form, the CDR3 reads TGTGCCAGCAGCCTGGGACAGGGGATCACTGAAGCTTTCTTT. It specifies CASSLGQGITEAFF.

This clone was observed once. V usage is TRBV28 and J usage is TRBJ1-2, with 9 bases fitting TRBD1. This CDR3 comprises 15 residues. V shed 5 bases, J shed 4 bases, and the junction held 8 bases outside the gene matches. The germline V gene encodes CDR1 MDHEN and CDR2 SYDVKM. The CDR3 spells CASSPGTGQGYGYTF. The CDR3 DNA reads TGTGCCAGCAGTCCCGGGACAGGGCAGGGCTATGGCTACACCTTC.

The chain joins TRBV2 to TRBJ1-1; D is undetermined. This CDR3 spans 13 amino acids. Between the trimmed V and J ends, which lost 4 bases and 3 bases, there was a span of 9 bases. CDR1 is SNHLY, CDR2 FYNNEI, per germline. CDR3 protein: CASSVLGHTEAFF. The CDR3 DNA follows: TGTGCCAGCAGTGTACTAGGGCACACTGAAGCTTTCTTT.

V gene TRBV11-2 combines with J gene TRBJ2-1, with 7 bases aligning to TRBD2. The CDR3 length is 16 residues. CDR1 and CDR2 (germline): SGHAT, FQNNGV. Trimming cost V 0 bases and J 9 bases; bases outside gene matches: 11. CDR3 nucleotides: TGTGCCAGCAGCTTAGATGAATTCGGGGGAGGGCCTGAGCAGTTCTTC. Translating it yields CASSLDEFGGGPEQFF.

The genes are TRBV30 and TRBJ1-5; 8 nucleotides agree with TRBD1. J lost 4 bases, V lost 5 bases, and 4 bases had no gene match. Germline V gene sequence: CDR1 GTSNPN, CDR2 SVGIG (reference sequence). This CDR3 spans 13 amino acids. The CDR3 region is CAWDRQGNQPQHF. The DNA of the CDR3 is TGTGCCTGGGATCGACAGGGGAATCAGCCCCAGCATTTT.

The rearrangement links TRBV27 to TRBJ2-7, with 10 nucleotides matching TRBD1. There are 13 residues in the CDR3. The germline V gene has CDR1 MNHEY and CDR2 SMNVEV (reference sequence). V shed 9 bases, J shed 4 bases, and the junction held 6 bases outside the gene matches. CDR3: CASTGQGTYEQYF. The CDR3, as DNA: TGTGCCAGTACGGGACAGGGGACTTACGAGCAGTACTTC.

A few counts support this clone. The rearrangement joins TRBV19 to TRBJ2-3, with TRBD1 as a possible D gene (6 bases). Germline assignment: CDR1 LNHDA and CDR2 SQIVND (reference sequence). CDR3 length equals 14 residues. Deletions cut 6 bases from V and 1 base from J, with 11 bases between. The CDR3 sequence: CASRKTGGTDTQYF. In DNA form, the CDR3 reads TGTGCCAGTAGAAAGACAGGAGGCACAGATACGCAGTATTTT.

The chain has TRBV12-5 and TRBJ2-3; 8 nucleotides align to TRBD1. The V gene's germline CDR1 is LGHNT and CDR2 FRNRAP. CDR3 length: 14 amino acids. V gave up 4 bases and J gave up 4 bases; unmatched junction bases: 4. The CDR3 loop is CASGSGQAADTQYF. The CDR3 nucleotides are TGTGCTAGTGGTTCGGGACAGGCCGCAGATACGCAGTATTTT.

J is TRBJ2-7 and V is TRBV11-2, with D possibly being TRBD1 (6 bases). Germline V gene lookup returns CDR1 SGHAT and CDR2 FQNNGV. The CDR3 extends over 16 amino acids. With 5 bases removed from V and 4 bases from J, the gap between germline ends came to 21 bases. CDR3 sequence reads: CASSPSIDRTVYEQYF. CDR3 sequence (DNA): TGTGCCAGCAGCCCTAGCATAGATCGGACAGTTTACGAGCAGTACTTC.

The chain employs TRBV7-6 and TRBJ1-5; 7 bases match TRBD1. Germline V gene data show CDR1 as SGHVS and CDR2 as FNYEAQ. The J segment lost 5 bases and the V segment lost 2 bases, leaving 6 bases of the junction unmatched. This CDR3 region has 15 residues. As DNA, the CDR3 is TGTGCCAGCAGCTTATATGCAGGGGGTGATCAGCCCCAGCATTTT. Amino acid sequence: CASSLYAGGDQPQHF.

The V call is TRBV6-5, the J call TRBJ1-6; D perhaps matches TRBD1 (5 bases). Germline assignment: CDR1 MNHEY and CDR2 SVGAGI. CDR3 length: 16 residues. Trimming stripped 0 bases from V and 4 bases from J, with 10 bases between. The CDR3 here is CASSYSGTLYNSPLHF. Here the CDR3 DNA reads TGTGCCAGCAGTTACTCAGGGACTTTGTATAATTCACCCCTCCACTTT.

The V and J genes are TRBV10-3 and TRBJ1-2, with a tentative D call TRBD1 (6 bases). Germline CDR1 and CDR2: ENHRY and SYGVKD. The length of the CDR3 is 13 residues. The germline V and J ends were trimmed by 4 bases and 2 bases, with 8 bases remaining between them. The CDR3 protein is CAISAQGNYGYTF. The CDR3 bases are TGTGCCATCAGTGCACAGGGAAACTATGGCTACACCTTC.

There are a few counts of this clone. The chain couples TRBV19 to TRBJ1-4; 9 bases map to TRBD1. Germline-derived CDR1 and CDR2 are LNHDA and SQIVND (reference sequence). The CDR3 sequence is 14 residues long. V gave up 6 bases and J gave up 10 bases; unmatched junction bases: 9. The CDR3, as DNA: TGTGCCAGTAGCCTCGGGACAGGGCTCGTAAAACTGTTTTTT. Amino acids: CASSLGTGLVKLFF.

The genes are TRBV4-1 and TRBJ1-5; 10 bases match TRBD1. CDR3 length: 18 amino acids. From germline, CDR1 is MGHRA and CDR2 YSYEKL. J gave up 2 bases and V 1 base, and 8 bases lay outside the gene matches. This CDR3 reads CASSQGDRGWYGNQPQHF. The CDR3 DNA reads as TGCGCCAGCAGCCAAGGGGACAGGGGTTGGTATGGCAATCAGCCCCAGCATTTT.

The V gene is TRBV11-3, the J gene TRBJ2-7, with a tentative D call TRBD1 (6 bases). CDR1 is SGHNT and CDR2 is YENEEA in the germline V gene. Trimming took off 5 bases at V and 4 bases at J, with 12 bases between the two ends. The CDR3 extends over 13 amino acids. The CDR3 DNA follows: TGTGCCAGCAGCCTCAGACAGGAGTACGAGCAGTACTTC. Translated, it gives CASSLRQEYEQYF.

This clone was seen a single time. This chain links TRBV30 with TRBJ2-7; TRBD2 might be the D (6 bases). Deletions cut 0 bases from V and 3 bases from J, with 12 bases between. CDR1 is GTSNPN, CDR2 SVGIG, per germline (reference sequence). The CDR3 length is 14 residues. This chain's CDR3 is CAWSVDGGHYEQYF. The CDR3 DNA reads TGTGCCTGGAGTGTAGACGGGGGTCACTACGAGCAGTACTTC.